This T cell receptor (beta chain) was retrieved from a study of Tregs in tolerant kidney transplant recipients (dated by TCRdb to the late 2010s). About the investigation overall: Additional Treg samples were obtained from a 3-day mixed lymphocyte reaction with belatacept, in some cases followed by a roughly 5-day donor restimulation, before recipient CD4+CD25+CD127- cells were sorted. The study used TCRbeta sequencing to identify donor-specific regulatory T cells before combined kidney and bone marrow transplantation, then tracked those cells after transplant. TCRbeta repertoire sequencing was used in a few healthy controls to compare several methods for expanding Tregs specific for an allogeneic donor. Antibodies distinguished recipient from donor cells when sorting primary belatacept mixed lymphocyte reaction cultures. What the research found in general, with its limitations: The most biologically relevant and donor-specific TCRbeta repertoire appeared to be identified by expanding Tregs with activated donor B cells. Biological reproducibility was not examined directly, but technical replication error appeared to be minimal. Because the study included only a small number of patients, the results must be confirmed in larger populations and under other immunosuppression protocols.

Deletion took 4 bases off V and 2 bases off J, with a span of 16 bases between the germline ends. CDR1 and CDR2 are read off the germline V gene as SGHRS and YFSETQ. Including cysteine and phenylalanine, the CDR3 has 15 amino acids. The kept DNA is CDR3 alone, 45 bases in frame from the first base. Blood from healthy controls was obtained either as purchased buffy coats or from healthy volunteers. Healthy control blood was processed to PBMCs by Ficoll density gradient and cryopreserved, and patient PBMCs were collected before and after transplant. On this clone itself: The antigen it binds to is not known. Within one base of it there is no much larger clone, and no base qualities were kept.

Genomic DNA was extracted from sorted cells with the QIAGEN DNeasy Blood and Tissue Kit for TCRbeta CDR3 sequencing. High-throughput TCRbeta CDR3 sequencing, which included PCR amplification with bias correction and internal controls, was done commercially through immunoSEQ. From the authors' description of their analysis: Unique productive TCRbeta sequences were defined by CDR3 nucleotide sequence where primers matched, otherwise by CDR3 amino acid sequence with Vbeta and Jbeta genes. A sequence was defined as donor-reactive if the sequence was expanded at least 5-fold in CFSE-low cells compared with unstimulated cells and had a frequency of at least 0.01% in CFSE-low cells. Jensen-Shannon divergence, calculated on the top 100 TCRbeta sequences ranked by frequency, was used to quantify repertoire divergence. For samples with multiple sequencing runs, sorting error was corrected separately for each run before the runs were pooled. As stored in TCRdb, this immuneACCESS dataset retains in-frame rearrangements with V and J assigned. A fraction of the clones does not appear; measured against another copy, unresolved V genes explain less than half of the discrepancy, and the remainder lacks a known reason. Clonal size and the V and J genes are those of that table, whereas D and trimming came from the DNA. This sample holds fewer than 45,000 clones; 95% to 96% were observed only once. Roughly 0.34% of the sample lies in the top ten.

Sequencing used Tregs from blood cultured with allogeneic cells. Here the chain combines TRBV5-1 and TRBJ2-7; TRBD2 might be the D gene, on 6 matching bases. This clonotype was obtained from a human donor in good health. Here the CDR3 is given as CASSTGLSLTYEQYF. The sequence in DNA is TGCGCCAGCAGCACGGGACTTTCCCTCACCTACGAGCAGTACTTC.